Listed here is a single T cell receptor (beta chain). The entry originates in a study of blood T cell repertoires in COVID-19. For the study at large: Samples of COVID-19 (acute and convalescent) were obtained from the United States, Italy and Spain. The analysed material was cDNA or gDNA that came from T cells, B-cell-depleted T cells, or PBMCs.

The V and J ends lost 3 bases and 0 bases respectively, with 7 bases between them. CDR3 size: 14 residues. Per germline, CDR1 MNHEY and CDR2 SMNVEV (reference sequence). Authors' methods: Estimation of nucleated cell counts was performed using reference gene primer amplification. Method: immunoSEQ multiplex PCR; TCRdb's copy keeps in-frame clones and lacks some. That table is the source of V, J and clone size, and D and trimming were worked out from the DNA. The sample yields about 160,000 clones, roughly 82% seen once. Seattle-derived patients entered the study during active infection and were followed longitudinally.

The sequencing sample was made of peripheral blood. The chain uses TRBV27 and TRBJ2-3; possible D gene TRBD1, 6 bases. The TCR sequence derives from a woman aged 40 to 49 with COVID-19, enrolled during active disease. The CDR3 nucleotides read TGTGCCAGCAGTTTTAGGGGGAGCACAGATACGCAGTATTTT. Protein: CASSFRGSTDTQYF.